The rows below give T cell receptor beta chains drawn from one sample of a study of cytomegalovirus exposure and HLA in healthy donors. This table comes from immunoSEQ multiplex PCR, and its TCRdb copy is limited to in-frame clones, with some not included. This sample has 150,000 to 200,000 clones, with roughly three quarters found just once. Material: PBMCs. Receptors were obtained from a woman aged 25 to 39 in good health and CMV-seropositive. The CDR3 runs from the conserved cysteine through the conserved F or W. Fields, in order: V gene, J gene, D gene, clone size, CDR3 protein. A D gene is named only where the DNA matches it firmly. Clone size is shown for a subset of rows, as once, few, many or a class of expanded clone.

v_call: TRBV5-3
j_call: TRBJ1-5
d_call: -
clone_size: few
cdr3_aa: CARSLNSPSNQPQHF

v_call: TRBV19
j_call: TRBJ1-5
d_call: -
clone_size: -
cdr3_aa: CASRNTRGQPQHF

v_call: TRBV4-2
j_call: TRBJ2-5
d_call: -
clone_size: -
cdr3_aa: CASSQDGRKSAETQYF

v_call: TRBV11-3
j_call: TRBJ2-2
d_call: TRBD1
clone_size: few
cdr3_aa: CASSQTGGATGELFF

v_call: TRBV5-1
j_call: TRBJ2-7
d_call: -
clone_size: -
cdr3_aa: CASSYRFGSGYEQYF

v_call: TRBV2
j_call: TRBJ1-2
d_call: -
clone_size: -
cdr3_aa: CASRIAGGDGYTF

v_call: TRBV7-9
j_call: TRBJ2-1
d_call: TRBD1
clone_size: -
cdr3_aa: CASSLGTGNEQFF

v_call: TRBV6-1
j_call: TRBJ2-2
d_call: -
clone_size: -
cdr3_aa: CASIDRLANTGELFF

v_call: TRBV11-2
j_call: TRBJ1-6
d_call: -
clone_size: -
cdr3_aa: CASSLERNSPLHF

v_call: TRBV19
j_call: TRBJ1-5
d_call: TRBD1
clone_size: -
cdr3_aa: CASSQDRGRSQPQHF

v_call: TRBV27
j_call: TRBJ2-7
d_call: -
clone_size: once
cdr3_aa: CASSSSPYEQYF

v_call: TRBV4-2
j_call: TRBJ2-1
d_call: TRBD2
clone_size: -
cdr3_aa: CASSLTSGSSYNEQFF

v_call: TRBV2
j_call: TRBJ2-3
d_call: TRBD1
clone_size: -
cdr3_aa: CASSEGAGGKSTDTQYF

v_call: TRBV6-1
j_call: TRBJ1-2
d_call: -
clone_size: -
cdr3_aa: CASSEAGRDGYGYTF

v_call: TRBV11-2
j_call: TRBJ2-7
d_call: -
clone_size: -
cdr3_aa: CASSLGAGELYEQYF

v_call: TRBV28
j_call: TRBJ1-2
d_call: -
clone_size: -
cdr3_aa: CASSLWGRKEF

v_call: TRBV5-1
j_call: TRBJ2-2
d_call: -
clone_size: -
cdr3_aa: CASSPGNTGELFF

v_call: TRBV28
j_call: TRBJ2-4
d_call: -
clone_size: -
cdr3_aa: CASTGTRLGKNIQYF

v_call: TRBV5-1
j_call: TRBJ2-1
d_call: TRBD2
clone_size: few
cdr3_aa: CASSFVPLAVNEQFF

v_call: TRBV7-2
j_call: TRBJ2-3
d_call: -
clone_size: -
cdr3_aa: CASSLESGGQGSNTQYF

v_call: TRBV5-8
j_call: TRBJ1-1
d_call: TRBD1
clone_size: -
cdr3_aa: CASSWDREAFF

v_call: TRBV6-6
j_call: TRBJ2-7
d_call: -
clone_size: -
cdr3_aa: CASSYPAGREQYF

v_call: TRBV6-6
j_call: TRBJ2-2
d_call: -
clone_size: -
cdr3_aa: CASRIGQVEVGELFF

v_call: TRBV28
j_call: TRBJ1-2
d_call: TRBD1
clone_size: -
cdr3_aa: CAILFRGGTRGSSGYTF

v_call: TRBV28
j_call: TRBJ2-7
d_call: TRBD2
clone_size: -
cdr3_aa: CASSTASGGSYEQYF

v_call: TRBV11-3
j_call: TRBJ2-5
d_call: -
clone_size: -
cdr3_aa: CASSLQSSLQETQYF

v_call: TRBV4-1
j_call: TRBJ2-5
d_call: TRBD2
clone_size: -
cdr3_aa: CASSPPTSGGAFWETQYF

v_call: TRBV19
j_call: TRBJ2-7
d_call: TRBD2
clone_size: few
cdr3_aa: CASSSGTSTLEQYF

v_call: TRBV18
j_call: TRBJ1-4
d_call: -
clone_size: few
cdr3_aa: CASSPGLRESGEKLFF

v_call: TRBV11-2
j_call: TRBJ2-7
d_call: TRBD2
clone_size: -
cdr3_aa: CASRASGGPSYEQYF

v_call: TRBV10-2
j_call: TRBJ2-6
d_call: TRBD2
clone_size: once
cdr3_aa: CASSEFGTSGPSGANVLTF

v_call: TRBV4-3
j_call: TRBJ1-2
d_call: -
clone_size: -
cdr3_aa: CASSPNRAGLYGYTF

v_call: TRBV9
j_call: TRBJ2-3
d_call: -
clone_size: -
cdr3_aa: CASSVGQAPSTDTQYF

v_call: TRBV9
j_call: TRBJ1-1
d_call: -
clone_size: once
cdr3_aa: CASSPRETEAFF

v_call: TRBV9
j_call: TRBJ2-1
d_call: TRBD2
clone_size: -
cdr3_aa: CASSVVSSGGVPNEQFF

v_call: TRBV28
j_call: TRBJ2-2
d_call: -
clone_size: -
cdr3_aa: CASRYIFTGELFF

v_call: TRBV28
j_call: TRBJ1-5
d_call: -
clone_size: -
cdr3_aa: CASTAPIQDLNQPQHF

v_call: TRBV2
j_call: TRBJ2-3
d_call: TRBD2
clone_size: few
cdr3_aa: CATRGGTDTQYF

v_call: TRBV10-1
j_call: TRBJ2-3
d_call: -
clone_size: -
cdr3_aa: CASSEGGLGADTQYF

v_call: TRBV28
j_call: TRBJ2-3
d_call: -
clone_size: -
cdr3_aa: CASSLRGRITDTQYF